This is a list of T cell receptor beta chains from one sample in a study of blood T cell repertoires in COVID-19. Libraries were prepared by immunoSEQ multiplex PCR; TCRdb keeps only in-frame clonotypes and omits some of them. The sample yields under 450,000 clones, about 90% seen once. The specimen was PBMCs or T cells enriched from blood (not recorded which). All receptors derive from a woman aged 30 to 39 who had recovered from COVID-19. Each CDR3 is given with its conserved first and last residue. Fields, in order: CDR3 protein, J gene, V gene, CDR3 length.

CASSTGGPWTGELFF | TRBJ2-2 | TRBV6-5 | 15
CASSKLEEGKLILNYGYTF | TRBJ1-2 | TRBV19 | 19
CASSPRTSGMNTEAFF | TRBJ1-1 | TRBV27 | 16
CASSPRDRGPGELFF | TRBJ2-2 | TRBV7-9 | 15
CASSPGFGQPQHF | TRBJ1-5 | TRBV11-2 | 13
CASSWGDSNQPQHF | TRBJ1-5 | TRBV5-6 | 14
CASSQGQGRSGANVLTF | TRBJ2-6 | TRBV18 | 17
CASRLDRYSNQPQHF | TRBJ1-5 | TRBV2 | 15
CASSLEGGWPEQFF | TRBJ2-1 | TRBV7-9 | 14
CASSITTGGRRGETQYF | TRBJ2-5 | TRBV19 | 17
CAISDPAGGYEQYF | TRBJ2-7 | TRBV10-3 | 14
CASSLTDRASTDTQYF | TRBJ2-3 | TRBV19 | 16
CASSISGTAAGSYNEQFF | TRBJ2-1 | TRBV19 | 18
CAISDWGETYEQYF | TRBJ2-7 | TRBV10-3 | 14
CASRDRGMNTEAFF | TRBJ1-1 | TRBV2 | 14